The entry below describes one TCR beta chain. The data were obtained in a study of control samples from healthy donors and cancer patients. Only in-frame clones appear in the TCRdb table, and some are missing; sequencing was by immunoSEQ multiplex PCR. This table holds around 45,000 clones, 70% found once. The junction had 15 bases not matched to a gene; V was cut back by 4 bases and J by 6 bases. This CDR3 spans 17 amino acids. Germline CDR1 is SGHTA and CDR2 is FQGTGA. The clonotype originates from a male donor with melanoma. The sample was formalin-fixed, paraffin-embedded tissue. The rearrangement uses TRBV7-3 and TRBJ2-1; TRBD2 aligns across 7 bases. This chain's CDR3 is CASSSSGGPNGGNEQFF. The CDR3 nucleotides read TGTGCCAGCAGCTCCTCGGGGGGACCCAATGGGGGCAATGAGCAGTTCTTC. The complete variable domain, with remaining parts taken from reference TRBV7-3 and TRBJ2-1, reads GAGVSQTPSNKVTEKGKYVELRCDPISGHTALYWYRQSLGQGPEFLIYFQGTGAADDSGLPNDRFFAVRPEGSVSTLKIQRTERGDSAVYLCASSSSGGPNGGNEQFFGPGTRLTVL.